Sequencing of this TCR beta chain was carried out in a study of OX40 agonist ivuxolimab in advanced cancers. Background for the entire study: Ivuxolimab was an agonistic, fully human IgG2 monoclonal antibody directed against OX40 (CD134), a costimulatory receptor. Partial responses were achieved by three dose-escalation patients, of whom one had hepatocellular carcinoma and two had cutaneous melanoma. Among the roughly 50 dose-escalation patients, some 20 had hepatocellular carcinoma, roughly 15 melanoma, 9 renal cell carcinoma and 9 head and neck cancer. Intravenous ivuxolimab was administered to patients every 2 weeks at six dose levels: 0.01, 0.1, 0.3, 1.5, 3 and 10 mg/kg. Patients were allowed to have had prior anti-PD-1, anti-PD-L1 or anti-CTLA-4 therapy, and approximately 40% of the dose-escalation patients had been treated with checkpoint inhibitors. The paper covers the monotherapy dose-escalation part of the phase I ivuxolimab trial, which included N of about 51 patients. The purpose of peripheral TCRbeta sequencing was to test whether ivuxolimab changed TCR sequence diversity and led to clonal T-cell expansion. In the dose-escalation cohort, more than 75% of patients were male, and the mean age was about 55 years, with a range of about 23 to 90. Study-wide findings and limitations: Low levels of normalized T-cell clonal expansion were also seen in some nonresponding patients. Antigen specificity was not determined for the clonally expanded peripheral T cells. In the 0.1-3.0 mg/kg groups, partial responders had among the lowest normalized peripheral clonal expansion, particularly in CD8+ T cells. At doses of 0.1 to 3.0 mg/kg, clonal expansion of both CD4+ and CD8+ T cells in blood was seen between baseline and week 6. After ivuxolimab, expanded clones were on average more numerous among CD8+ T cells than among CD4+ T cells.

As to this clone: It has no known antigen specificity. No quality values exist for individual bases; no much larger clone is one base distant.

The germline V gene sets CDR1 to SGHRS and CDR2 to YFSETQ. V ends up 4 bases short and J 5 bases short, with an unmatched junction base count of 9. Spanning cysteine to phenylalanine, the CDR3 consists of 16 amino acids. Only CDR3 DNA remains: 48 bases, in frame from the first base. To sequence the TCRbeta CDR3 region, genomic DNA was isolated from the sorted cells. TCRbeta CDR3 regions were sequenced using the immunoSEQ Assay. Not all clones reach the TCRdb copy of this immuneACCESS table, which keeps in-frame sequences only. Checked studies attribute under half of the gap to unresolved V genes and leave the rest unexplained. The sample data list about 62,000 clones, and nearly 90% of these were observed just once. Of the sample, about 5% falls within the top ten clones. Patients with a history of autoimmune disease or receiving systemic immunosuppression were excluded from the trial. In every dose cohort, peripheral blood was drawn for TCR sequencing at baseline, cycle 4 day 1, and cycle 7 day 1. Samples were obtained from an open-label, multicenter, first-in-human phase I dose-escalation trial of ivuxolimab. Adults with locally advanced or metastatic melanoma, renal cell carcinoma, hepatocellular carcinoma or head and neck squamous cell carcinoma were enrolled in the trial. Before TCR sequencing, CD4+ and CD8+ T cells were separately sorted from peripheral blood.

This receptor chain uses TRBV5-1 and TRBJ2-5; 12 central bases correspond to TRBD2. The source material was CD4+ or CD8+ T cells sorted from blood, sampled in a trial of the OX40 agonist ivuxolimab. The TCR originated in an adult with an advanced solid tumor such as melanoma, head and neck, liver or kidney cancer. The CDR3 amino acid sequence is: CASSGLAGSLWETQYF. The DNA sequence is TGCGCCAGCAGCGGACTAGCGGGGTCTCTCTGGGAGACCCAGTACTTC.